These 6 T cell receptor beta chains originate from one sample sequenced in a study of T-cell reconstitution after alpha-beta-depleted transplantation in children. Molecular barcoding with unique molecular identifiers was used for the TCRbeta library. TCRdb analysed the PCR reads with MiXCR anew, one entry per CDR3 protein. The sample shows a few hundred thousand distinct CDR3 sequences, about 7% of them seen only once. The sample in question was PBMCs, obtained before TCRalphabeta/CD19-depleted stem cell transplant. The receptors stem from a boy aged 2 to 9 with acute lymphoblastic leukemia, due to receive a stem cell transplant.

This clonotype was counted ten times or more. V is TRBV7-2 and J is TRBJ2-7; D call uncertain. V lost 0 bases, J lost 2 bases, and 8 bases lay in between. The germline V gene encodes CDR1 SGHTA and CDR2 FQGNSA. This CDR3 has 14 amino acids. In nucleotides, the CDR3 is TGTGCCAGCAGCTTAGCGATGTCTGCCTACGAGCAGTACTTC. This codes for CASSLAMSAYEQYF. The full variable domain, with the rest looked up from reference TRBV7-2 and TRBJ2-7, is GAGVSQSPSNKVTEKGKDVELRCDPISGHTALYWYRQSLGQGLEFLIYFQGNSAPDKSGLPSDRFSAERTGGSVSTLTIQRTQQEDSAVYLCASSLAMSAYEQYFGPGTRLTVT.

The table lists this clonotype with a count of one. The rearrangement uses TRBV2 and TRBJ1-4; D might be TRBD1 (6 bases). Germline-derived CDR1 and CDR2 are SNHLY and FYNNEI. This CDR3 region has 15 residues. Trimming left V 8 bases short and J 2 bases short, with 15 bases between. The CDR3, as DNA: TGTGCCAGCCGGACCCCGGGGGCGACTAATGAAAAACTGTTTTTT. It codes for CASRTPGATNEKLFF.

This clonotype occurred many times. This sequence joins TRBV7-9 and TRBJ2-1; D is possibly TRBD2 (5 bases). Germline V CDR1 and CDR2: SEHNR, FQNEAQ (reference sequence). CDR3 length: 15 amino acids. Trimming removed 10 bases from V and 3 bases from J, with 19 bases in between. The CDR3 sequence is CAIVAGRTHYNEQFF. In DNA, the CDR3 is TGTGCCATCGTGGCCGGCAGGACTCACTACAATGAGCAGTTCTTC.

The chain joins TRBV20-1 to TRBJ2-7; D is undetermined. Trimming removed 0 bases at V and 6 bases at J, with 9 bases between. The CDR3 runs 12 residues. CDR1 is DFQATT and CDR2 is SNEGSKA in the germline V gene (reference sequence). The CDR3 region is CSARDAQIEQYF. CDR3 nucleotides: TGCAGTGCTAGAGATGCCCAGATCGAGCAGTACTTC.

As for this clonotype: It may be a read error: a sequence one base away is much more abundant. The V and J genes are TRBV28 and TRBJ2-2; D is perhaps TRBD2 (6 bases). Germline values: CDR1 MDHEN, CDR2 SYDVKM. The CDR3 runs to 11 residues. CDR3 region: CASRFTGEVFF. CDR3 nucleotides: TGTGCCAGCAGGTTCACCGGGGAGGTGTTTTTT.

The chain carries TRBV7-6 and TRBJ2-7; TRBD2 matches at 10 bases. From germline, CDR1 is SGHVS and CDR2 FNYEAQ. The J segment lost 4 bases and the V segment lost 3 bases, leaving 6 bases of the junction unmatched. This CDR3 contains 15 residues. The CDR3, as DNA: TGTGCCAGCAGCTTGGAACCTAGCGGGAGTTACGAGCAGTACTTC. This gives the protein CASSLEPSGSYEQYF.